These 23 T cell receptor beta chains were all obtained from the same sample, sequenced in a study of blood T cell repertoires in COVID-19. Some clones are missing from TCRdb's copy, which holds only in-frame ones; the method was immunoSEQ multiplex PCR. The repertoire consists of hundreds of thousands of clones, with about 85% occurring once and the leading ten covering roughly 1.8%. Sequencing was carried out using PBMCs or T cells enriched from blood (not recorded which). These receptors all come from a woman between 18 and 29 years old with acute COVID-19.

The chain employs TRBV19 and TRBJ2-1, with 10 bases lining up with TRBD2. The CDR3 sequence is 15 residues long. V lost 5 bases, J lost 5 bases, and 6 bases stayed unmatched. CDR1 and CDR2 (germline): LNHDA, SQIVND (reference sequence). In DNA, the CDR3 is TGTGCCAGTAGTGTTCTAGCGGGGGTCGACAATGAGCAGTTCTTC. This encodes CASSVLAGVDNEQFF.

The gene calls are TRBV4-3 and TRBJ1-5; D gene uncertain. Trimming cost V 0 bases and J 5 bases, with 14 bases left between them. CDR1 and CDR2 (germline): LGHNA, YSLEER. The CDR3 runs 16 residues. The CDR3 spells CASSQDWSTADQPQHF. Written as DNA, the CDR3 is TGCGCCAGCAGCCAAGATTGGAGCACGGCGGATCAGCCCCAGCATTTT.

This chain connects TRBV9 to TRBJ1-1, with D maybe TRBD1 (6 bases). Germline V gene lookup returns CDR1 SGDLS and CDR2 YYNGEE. The CDR3 extends over 13 amino acids. V gave up 10 bases and J gave up 5 bases, with 18 bases separating them. CDR3: CASGLGARTEAFF. For the CDR3, the DNA is TGTGCCTCTGGGCTGGGGGCGAGGACTGAAGCTTTCTTT.

V is TRBV30 and J is TRBJ2-1; 7 bases align to TRBD2. The V and J ends lost 2 bases and 13 bases, in that order; junction bases with no gene match: 8. This CDR3 is 12 amino acids long. Germline V gene sequence: CDR1 GTSNPN, CDR2 SVGIG (reference sequence). CDR3 coding DNA: TGTGCCTGGAGTCCCGGCGGGAGAGGACAGTTCTTC. Its translation is CAWSPGGRGQFF.

The chain employs TRBV3-1 (or the pseudogene TRBV3-2) and TRBJ1-2; D not resolved. Germline V gives CDR1 LGHDT, CDR2 YNNKEL (reference sequence). The V gene lost 3 bases and the J gene lost 8 bases, with 13 bases spanning the gap. This CDR3 has 13 amino acids. CDR3 DNA: TGTGCCAGCAGCCAGCACAGCCCAGGAGGCTACACCTTC. The encoded protein is CASSQHSPGGYTF.

The J gene is TRBJ1-4, the V gene TRBV6-5, with D hard to call. Germline V gene lookup returns CDR1 MNHEY and CDR2 SVGAGI. The CDR3 runs to 13 residues. Trimming cost V 8 bases and J 8 bases, with 15 bases left between them. The CDR3 DNA reads as TGTGCCAGCTCTTACGGGGTGGGGGAAAAACTGTTTTTT. It yields the protein CASSYGVGEKLFF.

As regards this clone: The sample contains more than one DNA sequence encoding this CDR3. The chain is built from TRBV28 and TRBJ1-1; 10 bases are a match to TRBD1. V trimming: 10 bases; J trimming: 5 bases; junction bases outside the gene matches: 4. This CDR3 is built from 12 residues. Germline assignment: CDR1 MDHEN and CDR2 SYDVKM. CDR3: CATDRGQTEAFF. CDR3 nucleotide sequence: TGTGCCACCGACAGGGGGCAGACTGAAGCTTTCTTT.

The chain carries TRBV27 and TRBJ1-1, with D unresolved. CDR1 MNHEY and CDR2 SMNVEV come from the germline V gene (reference sequence). This CDR3 comprises 15 residues. Trimming took off 3 bases at V and 4 bases at J, with 15 bases between the two ends. CDR3 nucleotide sequence: TGTGCCAGCAGTTTTTCTGAGGGTTTGGGCACTGAAGCTTTCTTT. Amino acid sequence: CASSFSEGLGTEAFF.

The rearrangement links TRBV24-1 to TRBJ2-5; possibly TRBD1 for D (7 bases). Deletions cut 3 bases from V and 5 bases from J, with 18 bases between. The CDR3 is 16 amino acids. CDR1 is KGHDR, CDR2 SFDVKD, per germline. The CDR3 DNA follows: TGTGCCACCAGTGATCCCCGGAGGGGGCGCGGGGAGACCCAGTACTTC. Translating gives CATSDPRRGRGETQYF.

The gene calls are TRBV3-1 (or the pseudogene TRBV3-2) and TRBJ2-2, with a weak D call TRBD2 (5 bases). The CDR3 spans 16 residues. The ends were cut back, 0 bases at V and 5 bases at J, with 13 bases in the middle. Germline CDR1 and CDR2: LGHDT and YNNKEL (reference sequence). The CDR3 DNA reads TGTGCCAGCAGCCAAGATAGCGCGGTTGTGACCGGGGAGCTGTTTTTT. Encoded protein: CASSQDSAVVTGELFF.

The chain uses TRBV5-5 and TRBJ1-6; the D gene is possibly TRBD1 (6 bases). V was clipped by 4 bases and J by 3 bases, with 14 bases between them. This CDR3 is 16 amino acids long. The V gene's germline CDR1 is SGHKS and CDR2 YYEKEE (reference sequence). The chain's CDR3 is CASSGGRTDYNSPLHF. In DNA, the CDR3 is TGTGCCAGCAGCGGAGGCCGGACAGACTATAATTCACCCCTCCACTTT.

The V and J genes are TRBV28 and TRBJ2-7; unclear D gene. CDR3 length: 12 residues. Germline loops: CDR1 MDHEN, CDR2 SYDVKM. Trimming took off 3 bases at V and 4 bases at J, with 7 bases between the two ends. CDR3 amino acids: CASSFNSYEQYF. DNA for the CDR3: TGTGCCAGCAGTTTTAATAGTTACGAGCAGTACTTC.

The chain employs TRBV5-4 and TRBJ1-2; the match to TRBD1 covers 7 bases. The germline gives CDR1 SGHNT, CDR2 YYREEE (reference sequence). CDR3 length: 13 residues. The trim removed 2 bases at V and 6 bases at J, leaving 4 bases unmatched. CDR3 region: CASSLSRGDGYTF. The CDR3 bases are TGTGCCAGCAGCTTAAGCAGGGGGGATGGCTACACCTTC.

CDR3 protein: CASSQGSPKRSQETQYF. The DNA for the CDR3 is TGTGCCAGCAGCCAAGGATCTCCCAAGCGGTCCCAAGAGACCCAGTACTTC. The chain joins TRBV4-2 to TRBJ2-5; a possible D gene is TRBD2 (5 bases). V was clipped by 1 base and J by 1 base, with 16 bases between them. This CDR3 has 17 amino acids. CDR1 LGHNA and CDR2 YNFKEQ come from the germline V gene.

This clone was counted a few times. The V gene is TRBV4-3, the J gene TRBJ1-6; 11 positions agree with TRBD1. In germline, CDR1 is LGHNA, CDR2 YSLEER. The CDR3 spans 16 residues. V gave up 1 base and J gave up 10 bases; unmatched junction bases: 6. The CDR3 protein is CASSQVQGTGGSPLHF. CDR3 nucleotides: TGCGCCAGCAGCCAAGTTCAGGGGACAGGGGGGTCACCCCTCCACTTT.

V usage is TRBV27 and J usage is TRBJ2-3; D is possibly TRBD2 (7 bases). This CDR3 spans 14 amino acids. V lost 3 bases to trimming and J lost 4 bases, with 11 bases between them. Germline CDR1 reads MNHEY; CDR2 reads SMNVEV (reference sequence). CDR3 loop: CASSFGGQADTQYF. For the CDR3, the DNA is TGTGCCAGCAGTTTCGGGGGGCAAGCAGATACGCAGTATTTT.

The chain links TRBV4-3 to TRBJ1-6; D possibly corresponds to TRBD1 (5 bases). Germline V gene lookup returns CDR1 LGHNA and CDR2 YSLEER. The CDR3 runs to 17 residues. Trimming removed 2 bases at V and 8 bases at J, with 19 bases between. The CDR3 nucleotides read TGCGCCAGCAGCCAAACCCCCACGGGGGGGAGACATTCACCCCTCCACTTT. As protein: CASSQTPTGGRHSPLHF.

This clone was seen once. The chain recombines TRBV2 with TRBJ2-7; TRBD2 matches 14 bases. CDR3 size: 18 residues. V trimming: 1 base; J trimming: 4 bases; junction bases outside the gene matches: 9. CDR1 and CDR2 from the germline V gene are SNHLY and FYNNEI. CDR3 sequence (DNA): TGTGCCAGCAGTGAAGGGGGGGCAGGACTAGCGGGAGGATACGAGCAGTACTTC. Protein sequence: CASSEGGAGLAGGYEQYF.

A single count supports this clone. The chain couples TRBV9 to TRBJ2-1; TRBD1 matches 10 bases. V lost 0 bases, J lost 6 bases, and 0 bases stayed unmatched. There are 14 residues in the CDR3. Germline V gives CDR1 SGDLS, CDR2 YYNGEE. DNA for the CDR3: TGTGCCAGCAGCGTAGGGACAGGGGGCAATGAGCAGTTCTTC. This translates into CASSVGTGGNEQFF. Looking up the rest from reference TRBV9 and TRBJ2-1 gives the full variable domain: DSGVTQTPKHLITATGQRVTLRCSPRSGDLSVYWYQQSLDQGLQFLIQYYNGEERAKGNILERFSAQQFPDLHSELNLSSLELGDSALYFCASSVGTGGNEQFFGPGTRLTVL.

The gene calls are TRBV28 and TRBJ1-2; TRBD1 matches 11 bases. The length of the CDR3 is 16 residues. V trimming: 5 bases; J trimming: 6 bases; junction bases outside the gene matches: 11. CDR1 and CDR2 from the germline V gene are MDHEN and SYDVKM. Here the CDR3 reads CASSPFGQGATDGYTF. CDR3 sequence (DNA): TGTGCCAGCAGTCCCTTTGGACAGGGGGCAACCGATGGCTACACCTTC.

This chain uses TRBV4-1 with TRBJ1-2; 11 bases line up with TRBD1. Trimming cost V 1 base and J 9 bases; bases outside gene matches: 7. Germline CDR1 MGHRA, CDR2 YSYEKL. There are 15 residues in the CDR3. CDR3 nucleotides: TGCGCCAGCAGCCAAGCCGGGACAGGGGGTTCTCGCTACACCTTC. It is translated as CASSQAGTGGSRYTF.

The gene calls are TRBV5-6 and TRBJ2-2; 13 bases agree with TRBD2. CDR1 is SGHDT and CDR2 is YYEEEE in the germline V gene. The CDR3 contains 19 residues. V lost 2 bases, J lost 0 bases, and 7 bases stayed unmatched. CDR3 residues: CASSFGFGTSGANTGELFF. Written as DNA, the CDR3 is TGTGCCAGCAGCTTTGGCTTCGGGACTAGCGGGGCGAACACCGGGGAGCTGTTTTTT.

The gene calls are TRBV2 and TRBJ1-3; 7 bases line up with TRBD1. Germline V CDR1 and CDR2: SNHLY, FYNNEI. The CDR3 extends over 16 amino acids. V lost 5 bases to trimming and J lost 0 bases; unmatched junction nucleotides: 7. Written as DNA, the CDR3 is TGTGCCAGCAGTAGAGATGGACAGGTCTCTGGAAACACCATATATTTT. Translating it yields CASSRDGQVSGNTIYF.